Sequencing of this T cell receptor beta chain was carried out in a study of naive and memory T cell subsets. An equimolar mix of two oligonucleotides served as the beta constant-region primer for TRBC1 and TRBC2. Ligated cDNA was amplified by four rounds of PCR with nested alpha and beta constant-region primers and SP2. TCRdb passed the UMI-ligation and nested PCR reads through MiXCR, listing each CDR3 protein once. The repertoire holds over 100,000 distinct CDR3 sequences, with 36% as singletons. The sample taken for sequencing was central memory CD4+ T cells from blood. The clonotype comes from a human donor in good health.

CDR3: CASRDGTGSSYEQYF. For the CDR3, the DNA is TGTGCCAGCAGAGACGGGACAGGGTCCTCCTACGAGCAGTACTTC. The gene calls are TRBV6-4 and TRBJ2-7, with 9 bases matching TRBD1. The CDR3 has 15 residues. Germline CDR1 and CDR2: MRHNA and SNTAGT. After removal of 6 bases from V and 0 bases from J, the junction contained 6 bases not matched to a gene.